The clone carrying this T cell receptor beta chain was recorded many times. These data originate in a study of T-cell memory formation after mild COVID-19. TCRdb re-analysed the 5' RACE reads in MiXCR, keeping a single row per CDR3 protein. The sample lists some 300,000 distinct CDR3 sequences; 20% to 25% were seen once. The germline V and J ends were trimmed by 5 bases and 3 bases, with 5 bases remaining between them. CDR3 length equals 11 residues. Germline V lookup: CDR1 SGHTA, CDR2 FQGNSA. The sequenced material came from PBMCs or a T cell subset sorted from them (not recorded which). The V call is TRBV7-2, the J call TRBJ2-7; no clear D. The source is a man younger than 30 who had mild COVID-19 (a few samples of this study predate the infection). Cell type and time point are not known. CDR3 coding DNA: TGTGCCAGCAGCCCGAACTACGAGCAGTACTTC. Translating it yields CASSPNYEQYF.